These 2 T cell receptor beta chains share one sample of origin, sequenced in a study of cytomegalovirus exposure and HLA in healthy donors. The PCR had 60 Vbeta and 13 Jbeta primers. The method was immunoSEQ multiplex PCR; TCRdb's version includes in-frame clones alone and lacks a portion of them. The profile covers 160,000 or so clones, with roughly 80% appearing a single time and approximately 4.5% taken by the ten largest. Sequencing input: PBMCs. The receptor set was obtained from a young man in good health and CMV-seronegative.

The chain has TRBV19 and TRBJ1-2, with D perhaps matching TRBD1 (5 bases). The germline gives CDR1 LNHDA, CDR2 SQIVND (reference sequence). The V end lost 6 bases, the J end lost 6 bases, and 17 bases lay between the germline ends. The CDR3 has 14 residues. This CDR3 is CASRNIQAKNGYTF. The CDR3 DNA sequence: TGTGCCAGTAGAAACATACAGGCGAAGAATGGCTACACCTTC.

The CDR3 DNA is TGCAGCGTTAGGACAGAGTACGAGCAGTACTTC. It codes for CSVRTEYEQYF. This sequence joins TRBV29-1 and TRBJ2-7, with a weak D call TRBD1 (6 bases). Germline assignment: CDR1 SQVTM and CDR2 ANQGSEA. The CDR3 consists of 11 residues. The V and J ends lost 5 bases and 4 bases respectively, with 9 bases between them.